The rows below give T cell receptor beta chains drawn from one sample of a study of long-term antiretroviral therapy in people with HIV. The table came from immunoSEQ multiplex PCR; TCRdb's copy has only in-frame clones and leaves some out. The sample includes about 19,000 clones, about 80% of them seen just once. The sequences come from unsorted PBMCs, collected 2.2 years after starting antiretroviral therapy. These receptor sequences come from a man aged 50 to 60 with HIV. Both conserved end residues are part of each CDR3. D genes are given only for firm matches. Clone size is not always given. Where it is, it says once, few, many or a class for expanded clones.

CDR3	DNA	D	length	size	J	V
CASSSPHRGYEQYF	TGTGCCAGCAGTTCCCCCCATAGGGGGTACGAGCAGTACTTC	-	14	-	TRBJ2-7	TRBV27
CASGPTVQETQYF	TGTGCCAGCGGCCCGACAGTCCAAGAGACCCAGTACTTC	-	13	-	TRBJ2-5	TRBV27
CASSPLSRQAGELFF	TGTGCCAGCTCACCTCTAAGTCGACAGGCCGGGGAGCTGTTTTTT	-	15	-	TRBJ2-2	TRBV18
CASSMGLAGGDSYEQYF	TGTGCCAGTAGTATGGGGCTAGCGGGAGGAGACTCCTACGAGCAGTACTTC	TRBD2	17	-	TRBJ2-7	TRBV19
CASSYPEGAEAFF	TGTGCCAGCAGTTACCCTGAGGGAGCTGAAGCTTTCTTT	-	13	-	TRBJ1-1	TRBV6-5
CASSVGQGGTNYGYTF	TGTGCCAGCAGCGTCGGACAGGGGGGGACTAACTATGGCTACACCTTC	TRBD1	16	-	TRBJ1-2	TRBV9
CASSYSVLSSYEQYF	TGTGCCAGCAGTTACAGCGTTCTGAGCTCCTACGAGCAGTACTTC	-	15	-	TRBJ2-7	TRBV28
CSVSGPAGNTIYF	TGCAGCGTTTCCGGTCCCGCTGGAAACACCATATATTTT	-	13	-	TRBJ1-3	TRBV29-1
CASSSGWGEAFF	TGTGCCAGCAGTTCTGGGTGGGGTGAAGCTTTCTTT	-	12	few	TRBJ1-1	TRBV6-6
CASSSGQGMLGEQYF	TGCGCCAGCAGCTCCGGACAGGGTATGCTGGGGGAGCAGTACTTC	TRBD1	15	-	TRBJ2-7	TRBV5-1
CASSETKLPGSEKLFF	TGTGCCAGCAGTGAGACAAAGCTCCCCGGCAGTGAAAAACTGTTTTTT	-	16	-	TRBJ1-4	TRBV6-1
CASSLGLAGVEEQYF	TGTGCCAGCAGCTTGGGACTAGCGGGAGTTGAAGAGCAGTACTTC	TRBD2	15	-	TRBJ2-7	TRBV7-2
CASSLAGTVQETQYF	TGCGCCAGCAGCTTGGCCGGGACAGTCCAAGAGACCCAGTACTTC	TRBD1	15	-	TRBJ2-5	TRBV5-1
CASSVQPNTEAFF	TGTGCCAGTAGTGTACAGCCTAACACTGAAGCTTTCTTT	-	13	-	TRBJ1-1	TRBV19
CASSEQGIAQYF	TGTGCCAGCAGTGAACAGGGAATAGCGCAGTATTTT	-	12	-	TRBJ2-3	TRBV6-4
CASSPLERGEQYF	TGTGCCAGCTCACCCCTAGAGCGTGGCGAGCAGTACTTC	-	13	-	TRBJ2-7	TRBV18
CASSFSRRGQSSYNSPLHF	TGTGCCAGCAGTTTTAGTAGAAGGGGACAGAGCTCCTATAATTCACCCCTCCACTTT	TRBD1	19	-	TRBJ1-6	TRBV27
CASSQSRGNEQFF	TGCGCCAGCAGTCAATCCCGGGGCAATGAGCAGTTCTTC	-	13	-	TRBJ2-1	TRBV23-1
CASSAFDRGMNTEAFF	TGTGCCAGCTCAGCCTTCGACAGGGGAATGAACACTGAAGCTTTCTTT	TRBD1	16	-	TRBJ1-1	TRBV18
CASSEGQWNSPLHF	TGTGCCAGCAGCGAGGGACAGTGGAATTCACCCCTCCACTTT	TRBD1	14	few	TRBJ1-6	TRBV9
CAWSHGGSGANVLTF	TGTGCCTGGAGTCACGGAGGCTCTGGGGCCAACGTCCTGACTTTC	-	15	-	TRBJ2-6	TRBV30
CASSRDWLGIEKLFF	TGTGCCAGCAGCCGAGATTGGTTGGGAATCGAAAAACTGTTTTTT	-	15	-	TRBJ1-4	TRBV4-2
CSVGEGEEQYF	TGCAGTGTGGGGGAGGGGGAGGAGCAGTACTTC	-	11	-	TRBJ2-7	TRBV20-1
CAIPFQKNYGYTF	TGTGCCATTCCCTTTCAGAAAAACTATGGCTACACCTTC	-	13	-	TRBJ1-2	TRBV6-5
CASSDSKVDRFGNQPQHF	TGTGCCAGCAGTGACTCGAAAGTTGACAGGTTTGGCAATCAGCCCCAGCATTTT	-	18	once	TRBJ1-5	TRBV6-4
CASRPQGPRYEQYF	TGTGCCAGCAGGCCACAGGGGCCCCGCTACGAGCAGTACTTC	TRBD1	14	few	TRBJ2-7	TRBV27
CASSSGYGADTQYF	TGTGCCAGCAGCTCCGGCTATGGGGCAGATACGCAGTATTTT	-	14	-	TRBJ2-3	TRBV5-8
CASSEQGGSTDTQYF	TGTGCCAGCAGTGAACAGGGTGGGAGCACAGATACGCAGTATTTT	-	15	-	TRBJ2-3	TRBV2
CASSLGLTGGMEQYF	TGTGCCAGCAGTTTAGGTCTCACAGGGGGCATGGAGCAGTACTTC	TRBD1	15	-	TRBJ2-7	TRBV28
CSIVGLGETQYF	TGCAGCATTGTTGGGCTAGGAGAGACCCAGTACTTC	-	12	-	TRBJ2-5	TRBV29-1
CASSQGSGAGDNYGYTF	TGCGCCAGCAGCCAAGGGAGCGGTGCCGGGGACAACTATGGCTACACCTTC	-	17	-	TRBJ1-2	TRBV4-3
CASSRGGRGPVGETQYF	TGTGCCAGCAGCCGAGGCGGGCGGGGGCCAGTCGGAGAGACCCAGTACTTC	-	17	-	TRBJ2-5	TRBV7-6
CASSLASGSPYEQYF	TGCGCCAGCAGCTTGGCCAGCGGGAGCCCCTACGAGCAGTACTTC	TRBD2	15	-	TRBJ2-7	TRBV5-1
CASRGDTAYEQYF	TGTGCCAGTAGGGGCGATACCGCATACGAGCAGTACTTC	-	13	few	TRBJ2-7	TRBV19
CASSISARGLNSPLHF	TGTGCCAGTAGTATATCGGCCAGGGGGCTGAATTCACCCCTCCACTTT	TRBD1	16	-	TRBJ1-6	TRBV19
CASSLESGRAVGEQFF	TGTGCCAGCAGCTTGGAGAGCGGGAGGGCCGTCGGTGAGCAGTTCTTC	TRBD2	16	-	TRBJ2-1	TRBV5-4
CASSLSGYNEQFF	TGTGCCAGCAGCCTTAGCGGGTACAATGAGCAGTTCTTC	TRBD2	13	-	TRBJ2-1	TRBV5-4
CASSLVTDRFYEQYF	TGTGCCAGCAGCTTGGTTACAGACAGGTTTTACGAGCAGTACTTC	-	15	-	TRBJ2-7	TRBV5-5
CASSPGGHVLTQYF	TGCGCCAGCAGCCCCGGAGGACATGTTCTTACGCAGTATTTT	-	14	-	TRBJ2-3	TRBV4-3
CASSEGWAAEAFF	TGTGCCAGCAGTGAGGGTTGGGCAGCTGAAGCTTTCTTT	-	13	-	TRBJ1-1	TRBV25-1
CASSSDDNEQFF	TGTGCCAGCAGCTCCGACGACAATGAGCAGTTCTTC	-	12	-	TRBJ2-1	TRBV2
CASSLAPEAPGANVLTF	TGTGCCAGCAGCTTAGCGCCGGAGGCCCCTGGGGCCAACGTCCTGACTTTC	-	17	-	TRBJ2-6	TRBV7-2
CASSSTDRVYGYTF	TGTGCCAGCAGTTCCACAGACAGGGTCTATGGCTACACCTTC	TRBD1	14	-	TRBJ1-2	TRBV6-6
CASSFTPDTQYF	TGTGCCAGCAGCTTCACTCCCGATACGCAGTATTTT	-	12	-	TRBJ2-3	TRBV7-2
CASSLDAVVGIQPQHF	TGTGCCAGCAGCTTGGATGCTGTGGTAGGGATACAGCCCCAGCATTTT	-	16	-	TRBJ1-5	TRBV5-8
CASSLMGQGARYGYTF	TGTGCCAGCAGTTTAATGGGACAGGGGGCGCGGTATGGCTACACCTTC	TRBD1	16	-	TRBJ1-2	TRBV28
CASSLTKGEETQYF	TGCGCCAGCAGCTTGACAAAAGGGGAAGAGACCCAGTACTTC	-	14	-	TRBJ2-5	TRBV5-1
CASSSTENQWAFF	TGTGCCAGCAGTTCGACAGAAAACCAATGGGCTTTCTTT	-	13	few	TRBJ1-1	TRBV2
CAIRLAGADEQFF	TGTGCCATCAGGCTAGCGGGAGCAGATGAGCAGTTCTTC	TRBD2	13	-	TRBJ2-1	TRBV10-3
CASRTQFQRRSYEQYF	TGTGCCAGCAGGACCCAATTTCAGCGGCGCTCCTACGAGCAGTACTTC	-	16	-	TRBJ2-7	TRBV28
CASRQQGATNEKLFF	TGTGCCAGCAGGCAACAGGGGGCAACTAATGAAAAACTGTTTTTT	TRBD1	15	once	TRBJ1-4	TRBV7-9
CASSLSGANTGELFF	TGTGCCAGCAGCTTAAGCGGGGCGAACACCGGGGAGCTGTTTTTT	TRBD2	15	-	TRBJ2-2	TRBV11-3
CASSSRTPEQYF	TGTGCCAGCAGCTCGCGGACCCCCGAGCAGTACTTC	-	12	-	TRBJ2-7	TRBV13
CASSSGLAGVYEQYF	TGTGCCAGCAGTTCGGGACTAGCGGGAGTCTACGAGCAGTACTTC	TRBD2	15	-	TRBJ2-7	TRBV27
CSVEDSGTGEGEQYF	TGCAGCGTTGAGGATTCCGGGACAGGGGAAGGCGAGCAGTACTTC	TRBD1	15	-	TRBJ2-7	TRBV29-1
CASSIGQGRGSTEAFF	TGTGCCAGCAGCATAGGACAGGGGAGGGGGAGCACTGAAGCTTTCTTT	TRBD1	16	-	TRBJ1-1	TRBV7-9